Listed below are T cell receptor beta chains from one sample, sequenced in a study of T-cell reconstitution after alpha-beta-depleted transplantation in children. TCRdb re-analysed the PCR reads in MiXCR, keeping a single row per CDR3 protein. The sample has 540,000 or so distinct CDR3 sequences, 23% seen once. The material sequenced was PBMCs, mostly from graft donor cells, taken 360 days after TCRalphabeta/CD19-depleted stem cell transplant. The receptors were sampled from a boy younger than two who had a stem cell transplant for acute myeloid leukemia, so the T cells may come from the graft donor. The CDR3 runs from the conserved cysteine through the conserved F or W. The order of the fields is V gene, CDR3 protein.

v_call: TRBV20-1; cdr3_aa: CSASAGLINEKLFF
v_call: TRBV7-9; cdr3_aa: CASSPTSALAQYF
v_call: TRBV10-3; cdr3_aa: CAIGGGTAQFF
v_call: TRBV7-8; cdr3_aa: CASSLLMGTGGPPYNEQFF
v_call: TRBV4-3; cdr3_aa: CASSHSSGTQETQYF
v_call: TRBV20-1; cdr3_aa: CSAPRTGHNEQFF
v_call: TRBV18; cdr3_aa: CASSQQDGNEQFF
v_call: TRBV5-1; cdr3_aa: CASSLGDRGLGYEQYF
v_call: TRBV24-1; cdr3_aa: CATSDPGTAPTDTQYF
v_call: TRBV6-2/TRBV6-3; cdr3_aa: CASSYRFARFVTEAFF
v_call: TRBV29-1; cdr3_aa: CSAHQNTEAFF
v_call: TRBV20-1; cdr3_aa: CSARDGQGRNEQFF
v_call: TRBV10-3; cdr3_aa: CAISSRGYGNEQFF
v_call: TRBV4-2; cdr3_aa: CASSHQTGNGETQYF
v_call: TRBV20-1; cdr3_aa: CSASTGGYYEQFF
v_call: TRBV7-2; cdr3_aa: CASSFSVYNEQFF
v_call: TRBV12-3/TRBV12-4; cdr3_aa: CASSLASPRGGHYNEQFF
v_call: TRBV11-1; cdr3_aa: CASSLAPPPAGLYNEQFF
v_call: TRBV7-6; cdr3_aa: CASSPWEGWETQYF
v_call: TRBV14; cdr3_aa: CASSQGYRNNEQFF
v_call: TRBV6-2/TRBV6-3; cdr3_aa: CASSYGSGELFF
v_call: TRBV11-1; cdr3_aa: CASSPLRTGWAYNEQFF
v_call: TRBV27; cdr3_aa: CASSPPRGMGYGYTF